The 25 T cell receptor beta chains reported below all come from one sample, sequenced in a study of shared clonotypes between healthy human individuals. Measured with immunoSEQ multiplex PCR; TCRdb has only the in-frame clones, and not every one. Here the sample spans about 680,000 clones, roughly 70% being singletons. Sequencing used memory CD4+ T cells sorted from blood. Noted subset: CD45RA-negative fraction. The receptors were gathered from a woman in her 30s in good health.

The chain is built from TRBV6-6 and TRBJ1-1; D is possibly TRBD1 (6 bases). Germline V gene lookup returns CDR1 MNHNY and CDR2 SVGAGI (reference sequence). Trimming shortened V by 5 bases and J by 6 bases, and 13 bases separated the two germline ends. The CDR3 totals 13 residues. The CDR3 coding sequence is TGTGCCAGCAGTCCAAACAGGGCTCCTGAAGCTTTCTTT. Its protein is CASSPNRAPEAFF.

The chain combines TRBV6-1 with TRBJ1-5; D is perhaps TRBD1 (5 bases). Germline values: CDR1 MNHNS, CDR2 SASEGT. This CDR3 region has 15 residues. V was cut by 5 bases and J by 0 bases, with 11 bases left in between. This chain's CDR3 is CASSSLGHSNQPQHF. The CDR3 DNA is TGTGCCAGCAGTTCCTTGGGGCATAGCAATCAGCCCCAGCATTTT.

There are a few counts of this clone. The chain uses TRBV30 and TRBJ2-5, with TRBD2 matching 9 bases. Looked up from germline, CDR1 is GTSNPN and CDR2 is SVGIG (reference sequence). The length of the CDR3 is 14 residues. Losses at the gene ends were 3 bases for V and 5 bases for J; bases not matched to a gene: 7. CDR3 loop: CAWSKGGGVETQYF. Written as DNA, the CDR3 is TGTGCCTGGAGCAAGGGCGGGGGGGTGGAGACCCAGTACTTC.

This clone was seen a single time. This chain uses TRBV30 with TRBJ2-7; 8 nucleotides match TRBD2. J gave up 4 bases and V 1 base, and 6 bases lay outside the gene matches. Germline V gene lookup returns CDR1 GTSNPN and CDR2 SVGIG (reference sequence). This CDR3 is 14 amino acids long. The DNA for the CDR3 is TGTGCCTGGAGTGAAGGCGGCGGGAGGTACGAGCAGTACTTC. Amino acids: CAWSEGGGRYEQYF.

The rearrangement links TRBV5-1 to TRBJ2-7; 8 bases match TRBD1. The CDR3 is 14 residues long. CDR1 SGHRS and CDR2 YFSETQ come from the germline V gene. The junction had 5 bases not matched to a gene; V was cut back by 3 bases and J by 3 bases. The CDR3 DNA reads TGCGCCAGCAGCTCGTCCGGGACAGGCTACGAGCAGTACTTC. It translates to CASSSSGTGYEQYF.

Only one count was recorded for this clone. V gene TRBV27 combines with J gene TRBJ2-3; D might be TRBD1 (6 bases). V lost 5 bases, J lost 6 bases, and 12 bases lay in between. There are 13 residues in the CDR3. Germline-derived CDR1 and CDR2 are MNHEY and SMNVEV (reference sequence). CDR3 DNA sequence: TGTGCCAGCAGTCCTCAGGGGCGTGATACGCAGTATTTT. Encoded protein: CASSPQGRDTQYF.

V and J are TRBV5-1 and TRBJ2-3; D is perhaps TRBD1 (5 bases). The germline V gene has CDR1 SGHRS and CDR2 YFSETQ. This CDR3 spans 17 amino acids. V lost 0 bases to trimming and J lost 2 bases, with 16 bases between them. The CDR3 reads CASSLVGGGAFTDTQYF. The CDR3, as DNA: TGCGCCAGCAGCTTGGTAGGTGGTGGGGCCTTCACAGATACGCAGTATTTT.

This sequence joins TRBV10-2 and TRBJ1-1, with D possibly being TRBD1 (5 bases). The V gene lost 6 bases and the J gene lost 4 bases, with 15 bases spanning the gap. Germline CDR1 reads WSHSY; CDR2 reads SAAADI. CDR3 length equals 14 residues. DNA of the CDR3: TGCGCCAGCAGGAGGGACGGATTTGGCACTGAAGCTTTCTTT. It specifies CASRRDGFGTEAFF.

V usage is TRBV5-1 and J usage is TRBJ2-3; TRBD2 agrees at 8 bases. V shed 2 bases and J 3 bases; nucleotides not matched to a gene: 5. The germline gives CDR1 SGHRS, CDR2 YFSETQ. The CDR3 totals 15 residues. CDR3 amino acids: CASSFSGIGTDTQYF. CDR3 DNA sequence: TGCGCCAGCAGCTTTAGCGGGATAGGTACAGATACGCAGTATTTT.

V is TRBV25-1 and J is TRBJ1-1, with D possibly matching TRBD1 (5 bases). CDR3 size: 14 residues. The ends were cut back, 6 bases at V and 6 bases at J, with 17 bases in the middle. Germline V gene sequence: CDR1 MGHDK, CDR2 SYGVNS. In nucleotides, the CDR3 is TGTGCCAGCAGACTGGGGGGGGGATCGGCTGAAGCTTTCTTT. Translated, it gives CASRLGGGSAEAFF.

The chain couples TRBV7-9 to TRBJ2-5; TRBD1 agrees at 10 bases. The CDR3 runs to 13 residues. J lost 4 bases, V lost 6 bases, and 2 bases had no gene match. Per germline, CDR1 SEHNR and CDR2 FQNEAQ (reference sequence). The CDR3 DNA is TGTGCCAGCAGAGGGACAGGGGTAGAGACCCAGTACTTC. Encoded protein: CASRGTGVETQYF.

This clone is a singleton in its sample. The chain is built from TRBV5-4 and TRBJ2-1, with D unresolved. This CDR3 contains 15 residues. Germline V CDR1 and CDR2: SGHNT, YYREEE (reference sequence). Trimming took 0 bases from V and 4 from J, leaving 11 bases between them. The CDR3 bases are TGTGCCAGCAGCTTGGACAGCCTACCATACAATGAGCAGTTCTTC. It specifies CASSLDSLPYNEQFF.

CDR3 coding DNA: TGTGCCAGCAGCTCGGAGGTCTATGGCTACACCTTC. Translating it yields CASSSEVYGYTF. The V call is TRBV7-9, the J call TRBJ1-2; no reliable D call. The CDR3 sequence is 12 residues long. The germline V gene encodes CDR1 SEHNR and CDR2 FQNEAQ (reference sequence). V lost 4 bases and J lost 4, with 7 bases in between.

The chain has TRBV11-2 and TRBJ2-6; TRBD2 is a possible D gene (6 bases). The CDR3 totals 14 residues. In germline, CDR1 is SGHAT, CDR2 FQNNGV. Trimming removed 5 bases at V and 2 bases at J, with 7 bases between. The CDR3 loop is CASSPGAGANVLTF. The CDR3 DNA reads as TGTGCCAGCAGCCCGGGGGCTGGGGCCAACGTCCTGACTTTC.

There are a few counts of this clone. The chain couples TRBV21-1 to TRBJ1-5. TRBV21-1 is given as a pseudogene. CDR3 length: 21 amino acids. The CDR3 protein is CASSKVPYRGCSEQIAQPQHF. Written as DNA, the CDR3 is TGTGCCAGCAGCAAAGTACCGTACCGGGGGTGCAGCGAACAGATAGCCCAGCCCCAGCATTTT.

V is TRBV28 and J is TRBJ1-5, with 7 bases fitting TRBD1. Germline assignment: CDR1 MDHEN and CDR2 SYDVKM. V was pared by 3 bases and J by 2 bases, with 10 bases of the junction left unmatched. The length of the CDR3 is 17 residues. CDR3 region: CASSFIPTGSGNQPQHF. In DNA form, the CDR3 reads TGTGCCAGCAGTTTTATCCCGACAGGGTCTGGCAATCAGCCCCAGCATTTT.

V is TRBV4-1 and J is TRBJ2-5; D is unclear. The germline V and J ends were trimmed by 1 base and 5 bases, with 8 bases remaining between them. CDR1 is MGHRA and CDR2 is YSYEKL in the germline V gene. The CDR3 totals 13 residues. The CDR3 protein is CASSQAARETQYF. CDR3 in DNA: TGCGCCAGCAGCCAAGCGGCCCGGGAGACCCAGTACTTC.

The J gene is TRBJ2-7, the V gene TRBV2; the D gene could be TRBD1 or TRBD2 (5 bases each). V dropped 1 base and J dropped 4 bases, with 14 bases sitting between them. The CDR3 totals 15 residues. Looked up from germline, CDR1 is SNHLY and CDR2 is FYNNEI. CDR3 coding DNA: TGTGCCAGCAGTGAAGACGGGACGGCGTCATACGAGCAGTACTTC. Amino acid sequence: CASSEDGTASYEQYF.

The CDR3 sequence is CASSPNRDSEQYF. As DNA, the CDR3 is TGTGCCAGCTCACCCAACCGAGACAGCGAGCAGTACTTC. The V and J genes are TRBV18 and TRBJ2-7; tentatively, D is TRBD1 (5 bases). Germline V lookup: CDR1 KGHSH, CDR2 LQKENI. This CDR3 has 13 amino acids. V was shortened by 3 bases and J by 6 bases, with 12 bases between the two germline ends.

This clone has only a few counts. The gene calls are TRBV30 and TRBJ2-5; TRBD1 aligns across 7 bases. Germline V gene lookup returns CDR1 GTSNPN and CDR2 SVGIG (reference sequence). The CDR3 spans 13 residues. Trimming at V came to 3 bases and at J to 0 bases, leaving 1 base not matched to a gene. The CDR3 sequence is CAWRTGNQETQYF. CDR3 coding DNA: TGTGCCTGGAGGACAGGGAACCAAGAGACCCAGTACTTC.

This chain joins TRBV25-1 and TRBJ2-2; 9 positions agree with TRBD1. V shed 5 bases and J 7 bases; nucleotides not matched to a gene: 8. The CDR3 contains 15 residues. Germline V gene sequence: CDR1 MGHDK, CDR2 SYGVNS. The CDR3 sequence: CASSTTGGTGGELFF. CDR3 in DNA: TGTGCCAGCAGTACTACAGGGGGCACGGGCGGGGAGCTGTTTTTT.

The CDR3, as DNA: TGTGCCAGCAATACCGGGGATTACAATGAGCAGTTCTTC. Amino acids: CASNTGDYNEQFF. This chain uses TRBV6-6 with TRBJ2-1, with a possible D match to TRBD2 (5 bases). V dropped 7 bases and J dropped 4 bases, with 11 bases sitting between them. Looked up from germline, CDR1 is MNHNY and CDR2 is SVGAGI (reference sequence). The CDR3 sequence is 13 residues long.

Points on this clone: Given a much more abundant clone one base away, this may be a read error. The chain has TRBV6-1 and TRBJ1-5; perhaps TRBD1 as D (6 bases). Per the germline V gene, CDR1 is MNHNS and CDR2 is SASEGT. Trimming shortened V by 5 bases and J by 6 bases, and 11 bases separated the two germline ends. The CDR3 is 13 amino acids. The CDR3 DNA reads TGTGCCAGCAGTACACAGGGAGGTCAGCCCCAGCATTTT. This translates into CASSTQGGQPQHF.

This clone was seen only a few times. This chain's CDR3 is CASSVEPLSNTEAFF. CDR3 DNA sequence: TGTGCCAGCAGCGTAGAGCCACTCTCGAACACTGAAGCTTTCTTT. This chain connects TRBV9 to TRBJ1-1, with D unclear. This CDR3 is 15 amino acids long. The V gene's germline CDR1 is SGDLS and CDR2 YYNGEE. The germline V and J ends were trimmed by 0 bases and 1 base, with 10 bases remaining between them.

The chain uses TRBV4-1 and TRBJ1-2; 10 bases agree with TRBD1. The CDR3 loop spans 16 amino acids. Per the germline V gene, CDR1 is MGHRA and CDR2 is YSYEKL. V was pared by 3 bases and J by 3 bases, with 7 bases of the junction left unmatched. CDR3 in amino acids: CASSQKTGGYDYGYTF. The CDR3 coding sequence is TGCGCCAGCAGCCAGAAGACAGGGGGCTACGACTATGGCTACACCTTC.